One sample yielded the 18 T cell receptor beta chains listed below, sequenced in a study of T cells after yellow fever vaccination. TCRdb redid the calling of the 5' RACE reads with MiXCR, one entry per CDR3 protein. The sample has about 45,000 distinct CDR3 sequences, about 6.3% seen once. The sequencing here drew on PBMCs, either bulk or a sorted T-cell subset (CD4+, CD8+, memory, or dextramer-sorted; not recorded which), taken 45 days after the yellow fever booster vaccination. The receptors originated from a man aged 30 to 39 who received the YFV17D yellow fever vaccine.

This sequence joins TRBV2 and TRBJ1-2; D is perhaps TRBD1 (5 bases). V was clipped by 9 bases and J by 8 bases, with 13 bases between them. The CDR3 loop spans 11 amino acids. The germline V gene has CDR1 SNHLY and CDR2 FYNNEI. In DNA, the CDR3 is TGTGCCAGTGGGGACCGCCTCGGCTACACCTTC. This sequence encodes CASGDRLGYTF.

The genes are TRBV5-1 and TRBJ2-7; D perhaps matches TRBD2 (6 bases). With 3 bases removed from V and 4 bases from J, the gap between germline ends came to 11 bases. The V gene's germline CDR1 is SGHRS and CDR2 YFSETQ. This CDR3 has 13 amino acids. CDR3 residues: CASSYPGVYEQYF. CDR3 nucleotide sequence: TGCGCCAGCAGCTACCCGGGAGTTTACGAGCAGTACTTC.

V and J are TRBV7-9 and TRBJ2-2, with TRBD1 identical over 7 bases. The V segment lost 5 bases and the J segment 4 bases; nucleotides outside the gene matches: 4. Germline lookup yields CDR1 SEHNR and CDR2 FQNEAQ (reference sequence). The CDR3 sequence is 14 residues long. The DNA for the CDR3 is TGTGCCAGCAGCACGGACAGGATCACCGGGGAGCTGTTTTTT. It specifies CASSTDRITGELFF.

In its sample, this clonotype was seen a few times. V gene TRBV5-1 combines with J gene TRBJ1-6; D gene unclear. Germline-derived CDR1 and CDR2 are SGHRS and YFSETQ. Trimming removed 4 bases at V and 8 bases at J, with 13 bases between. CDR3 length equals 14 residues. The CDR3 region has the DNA TGCGCCAGCAGCACGGTAGGAGTAGATTCACCCCTCCACTTT. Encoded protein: CASSTVGVDSPLHF.

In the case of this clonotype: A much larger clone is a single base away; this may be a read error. CDR3 sequence reads: CSARGGRANTEAFF. The CDR3, as DNA: TGCAGTGCCCGAGGGGGGAGGGCGAACACTGAAGCTTTCTTT. The chain joins TRBV20-1 to TRBJ1-1, with D possibly TRBD1 on 6 matching bases. The germline V and J ends were trimmed by 6 bases and 1 base, with 15 bases remaining between them. CDR1 is DFQATT and CDR2 is SNEGSKA in the germline V gene (reference sequence). The CDR3 runs 14 residues.

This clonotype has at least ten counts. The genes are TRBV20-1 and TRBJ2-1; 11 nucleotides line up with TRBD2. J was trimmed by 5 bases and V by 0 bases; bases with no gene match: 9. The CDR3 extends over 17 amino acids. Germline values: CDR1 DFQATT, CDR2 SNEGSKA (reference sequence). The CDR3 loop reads CSARDHGSGRGNNEQFF. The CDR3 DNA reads TGCAGTGCTAGAGATCATGGTAGCGGGAGGGGCAACAATGAGCAGTTCTTC.

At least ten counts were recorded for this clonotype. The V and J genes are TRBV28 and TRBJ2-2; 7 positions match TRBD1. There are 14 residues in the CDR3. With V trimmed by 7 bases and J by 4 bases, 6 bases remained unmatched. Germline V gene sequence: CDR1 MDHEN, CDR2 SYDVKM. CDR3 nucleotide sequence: TGTGCCAGCATTCCGGGACAGTTCACCGGGGAGCTGTTTTTT. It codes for CASIPGQFTGELFF. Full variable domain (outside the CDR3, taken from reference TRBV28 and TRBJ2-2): DVKVTQSSRYLVKRTGEKVFLECVQDMDHENMFWYRQDPGLGLRLIYFSYDVKMKEKGDIPEGYSVSREKKERFSLILESASTNQTSMYLCASIPGQFTGELFFGEGSRLTVL.

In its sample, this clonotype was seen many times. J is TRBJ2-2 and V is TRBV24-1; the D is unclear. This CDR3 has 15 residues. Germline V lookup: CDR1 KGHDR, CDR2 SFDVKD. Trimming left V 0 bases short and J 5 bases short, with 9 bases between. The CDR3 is CATSDLFTGTGELFF. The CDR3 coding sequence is TGTGCCACCAGTGATTTGTTCACGGGTACCGGGGAGCTGTTTTTT.

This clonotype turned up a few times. The CDR3 here is CASSGLGTSTDTQYF. Here the CDR3 DNA reads TGTGCCAGCAGCGGACTAGGGACTAGCACAGATACGCAGTATTTT. J is TRBJ2-3 and V is TRBV7-6, with 7 bases identical to TRBD2. The CDR3 has 15 amino acids. V shed 5 bases and J 0 bases; nucleotides not matched to a gene: 5. From germline, CDR1 is SGHVS and CDR2 FNYEAQ.

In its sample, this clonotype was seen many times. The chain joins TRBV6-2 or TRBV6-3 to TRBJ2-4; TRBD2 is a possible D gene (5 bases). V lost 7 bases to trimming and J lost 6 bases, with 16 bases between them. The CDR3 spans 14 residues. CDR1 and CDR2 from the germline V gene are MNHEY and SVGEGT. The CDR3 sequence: CASNKDGKRNIQYF. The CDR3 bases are TGTGCCAGCAACAAAGACGGGAAACGAAACATTCAGTACTTC.

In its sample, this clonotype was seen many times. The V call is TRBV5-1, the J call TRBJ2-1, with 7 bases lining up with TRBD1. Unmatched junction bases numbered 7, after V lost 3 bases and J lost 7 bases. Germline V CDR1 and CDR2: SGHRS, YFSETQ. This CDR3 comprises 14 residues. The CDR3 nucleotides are TGCGCCAGCAGCTCCGACAGGGTTTTGAATGAGCAGTTCTTC. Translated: CASSSDRVLNEQFF.

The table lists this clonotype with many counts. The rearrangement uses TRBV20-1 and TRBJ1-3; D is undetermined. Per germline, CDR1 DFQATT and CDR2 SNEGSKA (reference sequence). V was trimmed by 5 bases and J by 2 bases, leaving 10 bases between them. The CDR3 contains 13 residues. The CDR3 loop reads CSALYGAGNTIYF. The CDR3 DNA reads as TGCAGTGCTCTCTATGGGGCTGGAAACACCATATATTTT.

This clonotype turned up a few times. The CDR3 sequence is CASSNGTDQETQYF. In DNA, the CDR3 is TGTGCCAGCAGTAACGGGACAGACCAAGAGACCCAGTACTTC. The chain carries TRBV6-2 or TRBV6-3 and TRBJ2-5; 7 bases align to TRBD1. Losses at the gene ends were 5 bases for V and 0 bases for J; bases not matched to a gene: 3. This CDR3 comprises 14 residues. Germline-derived CDR1 and CDR2 are MNHEY and SVGEGT.

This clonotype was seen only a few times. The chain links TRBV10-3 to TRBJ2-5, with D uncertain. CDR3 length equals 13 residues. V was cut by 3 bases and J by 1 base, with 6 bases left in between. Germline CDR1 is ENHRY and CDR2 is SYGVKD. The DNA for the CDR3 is TGTGCCATCAGTGATGGCGGCCAAGAGACCCAGTACTTC. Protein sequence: CAISDGGQETQYF.

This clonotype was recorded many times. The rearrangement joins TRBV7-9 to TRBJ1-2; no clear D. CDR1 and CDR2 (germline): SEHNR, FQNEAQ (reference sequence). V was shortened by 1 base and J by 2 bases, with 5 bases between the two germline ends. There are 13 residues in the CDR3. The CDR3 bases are TGTGCCAGCAGCTTAGTCGTGAACTATGGCTACACCTTC. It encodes CASSLVVNYGYTF.

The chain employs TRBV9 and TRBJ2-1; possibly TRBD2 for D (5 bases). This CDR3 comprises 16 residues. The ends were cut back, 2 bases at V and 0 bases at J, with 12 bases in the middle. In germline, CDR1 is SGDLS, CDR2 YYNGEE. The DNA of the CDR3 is TGTGCCAGCAGCGTCTCAGCGGTTAGCTCCTACAATGAGCAGTTCTTC. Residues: CASSVSAVSSYNEQFF.

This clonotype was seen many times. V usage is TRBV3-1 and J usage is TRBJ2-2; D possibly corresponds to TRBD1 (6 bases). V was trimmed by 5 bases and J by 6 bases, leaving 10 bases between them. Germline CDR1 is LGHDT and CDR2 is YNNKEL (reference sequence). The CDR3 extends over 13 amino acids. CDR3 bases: TGTGCCAGCAGCGAACAGGGTTCCGGGGAGCTGTTTTTT. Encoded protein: CASSEQGSGELFF.

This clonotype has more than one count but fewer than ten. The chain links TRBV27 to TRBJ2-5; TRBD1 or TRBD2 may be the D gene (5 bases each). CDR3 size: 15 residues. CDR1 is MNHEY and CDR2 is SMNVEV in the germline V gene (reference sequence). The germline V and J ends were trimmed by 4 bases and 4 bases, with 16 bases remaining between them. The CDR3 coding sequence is TGTGCCAGCAGTTCCCCGATAAGTGGGGGAGAGACCCAGTACTTC. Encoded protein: CASSSPISGGETQYF.